These 27 T cell receptor beta chains share one sample of origin, sequenced in a study of technical replicates of blood from a few donors. Assay used: immunoSEQ multiplex PCR; TCRdb lists only in-frame clones, some missing. This table has approximately 74,000 clones, 80% to 90% appearing once. The sample consisted of PBMCs. The origin of the receptors is a human donor in good health. Some clones in this sample may be carry-over from other donors' samples.

V gene TRBV19 combines with J gene TRBJ1-2; tentatively, D is TRBD1 (6 bases). This CDR3 has 14 residues. The V gene's germline CDR1 is LNHDA and CDR2 SQIVND (reference sequence). Between the trimmed V and J ends, which lost 7 bases and 4 bases, there was a span of 16 bases. DNA for the CDR3: TGTGCCAGTACAGACGGACAGTTAATCTATGGCTACACCTTC. Amino acids: CASTDGQLIYGYTF. Based on the CDR3 plus reference TRBV19 and TRBJ1-2, the full variable domain is DGGITQSPKYLFRKEGQNVTLSCEQNLNHDAMYWYRQDPGQGLRLIYYSQIVNDFQKGDIAEGYSVSREKKESFPLTVTSAQKNPTAFYLCASTDGQLIYGYTFGSGTRLTVV.

The chain links TRBV6-5 to TRBJ1-6; 7 nucleotides align to TRBD1. This CDR3 has 14 amino acids. Germline assignment: CDR1 MNHEY and CDR2 SVGAGI. V gave up 2 bases and J gave up 12 bases; unmatched junction bases: 7. The CDR3 bases are TGTGCCAGCAGTTACGAGGGACAGCGAGAACCCCTCCACTTT. Its protein is CASSYEGQREPLHF.

V and J are TRBV6-1 and TRBJ1-1; TRBD1 matches 7 bases. The V gene end was trimmed by 3 bases and the J gene end by 1 base; junction bases not matched to a gene: 11. Germline-derived CDR1 and CDR2 are MNHNS and SASEGT. The CDR3 has 17 residues. This CDR3 is CASSDRISDRANTEAFF. The CDR3, as DNA: TGTGCCAGCAGTGACCGAATTTCCGACAGGGCGAACACTGAAGCTTTCTTT.

Regarding this clone: The sample holds other DNA sequences that translate to the same CDR3. This chain uses TRBV20-1 with TRBJ2-7; D possibly corresponds to TRBD2 (5 bases). The length of the CDR3 is 11 residues. With 3 bases removed from V and 5 bases from J, the gap between germline ends came to 8 bases. Germline CDR1 and CDR2: DFQATT and SNEGSKA (reference sequence). This CDR3 is CSASRGNEQYF. CDR3 nucleotides: TGCAGTGCTAGCCGAGGGAACGAGCAGTACTTC.

The chain recombines TRBV29-1 with TRBJ1-4; 7 bases agree with TRBD1. V lost 5 bases, J lost 8 bases, and 8 bases stayed unmatched. The CDR3 contains 13 residues. Germline loops: CDR1 SQVTM, CDR2 ANQGSEA. The CDR3 DNA reads as TGCAGCGTTTCCGGGACAGAAGGCGAAAAACTGTTTTTT. Its protein product is CSVSGTEGEKLFF.

The chain links TRBV5-6 to TRBJ2-1, with 9 nucleotides matching TRBD2. The CDR3 runs to 17 residues. Germline loops: CDR1 SGHDT, CDR2 YYEEEE. Trimming took 4 bases from V and 1 from J; bases not matched to a gene: 9. The CDR3, as DNA: TGTGCCAGCAGCCCGCTAGCGGGGCAATTGTCCTACAATGAGCAGTTCTTC. Its protein product is CASSPLAGQLSYNEQFF. The whole variable domain, filled in from reference TRBV5-6 and TRBJ2-1, reads DAGVTQSPTHLIKTRGQQVTLRCSPKSGHDTVSWYQQALGQGPQFIFQYYEEEERQRGNFPDRFSGHQFPNYSSELNVNALLLGDSALYLCASSPLAGQLSYNEQFFGPGTRLTVL.

This chain links TRBV2 with TRBJ1-5; D is uncertain. CDR3 length equals 14 residues. Trimming removed 6 bases at V and 0 bases at J, with 9 bases between. Germline V gives CDR1 SNHLY, CDR2 FYNNEI. CDR3 amino acids: CASRESVSNQPQHF. For the CDR3, the DNA is TGTGCCAGCAGGGAGAGCGTTAGCAATCAGCCCCAGCATTTT.

The V call is TRBV19, the J call TRBJ2-3, with D possibly matching TRBD2 (5 bases). Germline V CDR1 and CDR2: LNHDA, SQIVND (reference sequence). The CDR3 is 15 residues long. V was cut by 7 bases and J by 3 bases, with 17 bases left in between. The DNA for the CDR3 is TGTGCCAGTACCCCGCCGTATCGGGGTACAGATACGCAGTATTTT. Protein: CASTPPYRGTDTQYF.

The chain has TRBV7-8 and TRBJ1-4; TRBD1 might be the D (5 bases). The CDR3 covers 14 residues. Germline V gives CDR1 SGHVS, CDR2 FQNEAQ. V was pared by 4 bases and J by 5 bases, with 11 bases between. The CDR3 loop is CASSSRVSNEKLFF. CDR3 nucleotide sequence: TGTGCCAGCAGCTCCAGGGTCTCGAATGAAAAACTGTTTTTT.

Here the CDR3 reads CASGTPGQGRYEQYF. The CDR3 nucleotides are TGTGCTAGTGGTACTCCGGGACAGGGGAGATACGAGCAGTACTTC. The chain links TRBV12-5 to TRBJ2-7, with TRBD1 matching over 10 bases. CDR1 is LGHNT, CDR2 FRNRAP, per germline. The V gene end was trimmed by 5 bases and the J gene end by 4 bases; junction bases not matched to a gene: 8. The CDR3 loop spans 15 amino acids.

The genes are TRBV4-2 and TRBJ2-1; D unclear. The CDR3 spans 17 residues. Looked up from germline, CDR1 is LGHNA and CDR2 is YNFKEQ. Trimming took 1 base from V and 1 from J, leaving 14 bases between them. In nucleotides, the CDR3 is TGTGCCAGCAGCCAAGTTTTGGGCGCCTCTTCCTACAATGAGCAGTTCTTC. It translates to CASSQVLGASSYNEQFF.

The chain combines TRBV6-6 with TRBJ2-3; D might be TRBD1 (5 bases). The CDR3 covers 15 residues. The germline V gene has CDR1 MNHNY and CDR2 SVGAGI (reference sequence). V lost 0 bases to trimming and J lost 2 bases, with 9 bases between them. This CDR3 is CASSYSPGFTDTQYF. The DNA for the CDR3 is TGTGCCAGCAGTTACTCGCCAGGGTTCACAGATACGCAGTATTTT.

This clone was seen more than once but under ten times. The rearrangement links TRBV6-1 to TRBJ2-7, with D possibly TRBD2 on 5 matching bases. The CDR3 is 13 amino acids. V lost 4 bases, J lost 7 bases, and 14 bases lay in between. Germline V gene lookup returns CDR1 MNHNS and CDR2 SASEGT. The CDR3 loop reads CASSGRDVGEQYF. The CDR3 bases are TGTGCCAGCAGTGGTCGGGATGTCGGTGAGCAGTACTTC.

The V call is TRBV18, the J call TRBJ2-3; 13 bases fit TRBD2. The V gene's germline CDR1 is KGHSH and CDR2 LQKENI. This CDR3 is built from 15 residues. Losses at the gene ends were 8 bases for V and 3 bases for J; bases not matched to a gene: 5. CDR3 in amino acids: CASRWTSGGTDTQYF. The CDR3, as DNA: TGTGCCAGCCGTTGGACTAGCGGGGGTACAGATACGCAGTATTTT.

This clone was detected a few times. The chain is built from TRBV10-3 and TRBJ2-7; tentative D call: TRBD1 (6 bases). The CDR3 is 14 amino acids. The germline V gene has CDR1 ENHRY and CDR2 SYGVKD. Trimming stripped 10 bases from V and 0 bases from J, with 16 bases between. The CDR3 loop reads CATTMDSTSYEQYF. CDR3 bases: TGTGCCACCACTATGGACAGTACCTCCTACGAGCAGTACTTC.

The V gene is TRBV19, the J gene TRBJ2-7; D perhaps matches TRBD2 (6 bases). In germline, CDR1 is LNHDA, CDR2 SQIVND (reference sequence). V shed 3 bases and J shed 5 bases, with 8 bases lying between them. The CDR3 runs to 12 residues. CDR3 DNA sequence: TGTGCCAGTAGTATCGGAGGGAACGAGCAGTACTTC. It translates to CASSIGGNEQYF.

V and J are TRBV7-7 and TRBJ2-5; tentatively, D is TRBD2 (6 bases). The ends were cut back, 5 bases at V and 2 bases at J, with 21 bases in the middle. The germline gives CDR1 SSHAT, CDR2 FNYEAQ (reference sequence). There are 17 residues in the CDR3. The CDR3, as DNA: TGTGCCAGCAGCCGATTGGCCGGGCTAGCGCTGCAAGAGACCCAGTACTTC. This encodes CASSRLAGLALQETQYF.

V is TRBV2 and J is TRBJ2-4; 8 positions match TRBD2. This CDR3 comprises 17 residues. With V trimmed by 6 bases and J by 0 bases, 10 bases remained unmatched. CDR1 SNHLY and CDR2 FYNNEI come from the germline V gene. The chain's CDR3 is CASRASGLWLAKNIQYF. For the CDR3, the DNA is TGTGCCAGCAGGGCTAGCGGGTTGTGGCTAGCCAAAAACATTCAGTACTTC. The variable domain in full, completed from reference TRBV2 and TRBJ2-4, reads EPEVTQTPSHQVTQMGQEVILRCVPISNHLYFYWYRQILGQKVEFLVSFYNNEISEKSEIFDDQFSVERPDGSNFTLKIRSTKLEDSAMYFCASRASGLWLAKNIQYFGAGTRLSVL.

This clone is a singleton in its sample. The chain employs TRBV5-1 and TRBJ2-3, with unresolved D. The CDR3 consists of 14 residues. Germline CDR1 and CDR2: SGHRS and YFSETQ. V lost 1 base and J lost 2, with 8 bases in between. The CDR3 spells CASSLMSDTDTQYF. Written as DNA, the CDR3 is TGCGCCAGCAGCTTGATGTCAGACACAGATACGCAGTATTTT.

The V gene is TRBV7-2, the J gene TRBJ2-7; no definite D call. This CDR3 has 13 residues. The germline V gene has CDR1 SGHTA and CDR2 FQGNSA. Trimming pared 1 base from V and 8 bases from J, leaving 12 bases between. The CDR3 here is CASSLGPYDKQYF. CDR3 nucleotide sequence: TGTGCCAGCAGCTTAGGGCCGTACGACAAGCAGTACTTC.

The CDR3 DNA reads TGTGCCAGCAGCCCTCTCCGGGGGATCTACGAGCAGTACTTC. The encoded protein is CASSPLRGIYEQYF. The J gene is TRBJ2-7, the V gene TRBV5-8; weak D call: TRBD2 (6 bases). Germline V CDR1 and CDR2: SGHTS, YDEGEE. The CDR3 covers 14 residues. Trimming removed 4 bases at V and 3 bases at J, with 14 bases between.

CDR3 bases: TGTGCCAGCAGCTCTAGAGGACAGGGGGGCAATTCACCCCTCCACTTT. Its translation: CASSSRGQGGNSPLHF. The V and J genes are TRBV5-6 and TRBJ1-6; 10 bases are shared with TRBD1. Looked up from germline, CDR1 is SGHDT and CDR2 is YYEEEE. The CDR3 consists of 16 residues. V lost 3 bases, J lost 7 bases, and 7 bases stayed unmatched.

Points on this clone: Relative to the germline gene, one junction end is altered; a read error may explain this. The chain has TRBV15 and TRBJ2-6, with 8 bases identical to TRBD1. In germline, CDR1 is LNHNV, CDR2 YYDKDF (reference sequence). The CDR3 length is 16 residues. In DNA, the CDR3 is TGTGCCACCAGCGGAGACAGGGGATCAGGGGCCAACGTCCTGACTTTC. Protein: CATSGDRGSGANVLTF. Using reference TRBV15 and TRBJ2-6 for the parts outside the CDR3, the full variable domain is DAMVIQNPRYQVTQFGKPVTLSCSQTLNHNVMYWYQQKSSQAPKLLFHYYDKDFNNEADTPDNFQSRRPNTSFCFLDIRSPGLGDTAMYLCATSGDRGSGANVLTFGAGSRLTVL.

This sequence joins TRBV19 and TRBJ1-2; the D gene is possibly TRBD1 (6 bases). This CDR3 contains 14 residues. Germline V gene data show CDR1 as LNHDA and CDR2 as SQIVND (reference sequence). The V end lost 5 bases, the J end lost 4 bases, and 14 bases lay between the germline ends. CDR3 sequence reads: CASSLRQEFYGYTF. CDR3 DNA sequence: TGTGCCAGTAGTCTGCGACAGGAGTTCTATGGCTACACCTTC.

The DNA for the CDR3 is TGTGCCAGCTCACCGATGGGACAGGGGGCCGATACGCAGTATTTT. Protein product: CASSPMGQGADTQYF. The J gene is TRBJ2-3, the V gene TRBV18, with 12 positions matching TRBD1. V shed 3 bases, J shed 6 bases, and the junction held 4 bases outside the gene matches. CDR1 is KGHSH and CDR2 is LQKENI in the germline V gene. CDR3 length equals 15 residues.

The rearrangement uses TRBV30 and TRBJ2-5; maybe TRBD2 (6 bases). This CDR3 comprises 12 residues. Trimming pared 5 bases from V and 5 bases from J, leaving 12 bases between. Per germline, CDR1 GTSNPN and CDR2 SVGIG (reference sequence). As DNA, the CDR3 is TGTGCCTGGGCGCGGGACTCCGAGACCCAGTACTTC. Translating it yields CAWARDSETQYF.

This rearrangement joins TRBV7-9 to TRBJ2-3; possible D gene TRBD2, 6 bases. The V gene's germline CDR1 is SEHNR and CDR2 FQNEAQ (reference sequence). The CDR3 spans 14 residues. The V and J ends lost 5 bases and 4 bases respectively, with 13 bases between them. CDR3 DNA: TGTGCCAGCAGCCGGGACTCCCCCGCAGATACGCAGTATTTT. Translated, it gives CASSRDSPADTQYF.